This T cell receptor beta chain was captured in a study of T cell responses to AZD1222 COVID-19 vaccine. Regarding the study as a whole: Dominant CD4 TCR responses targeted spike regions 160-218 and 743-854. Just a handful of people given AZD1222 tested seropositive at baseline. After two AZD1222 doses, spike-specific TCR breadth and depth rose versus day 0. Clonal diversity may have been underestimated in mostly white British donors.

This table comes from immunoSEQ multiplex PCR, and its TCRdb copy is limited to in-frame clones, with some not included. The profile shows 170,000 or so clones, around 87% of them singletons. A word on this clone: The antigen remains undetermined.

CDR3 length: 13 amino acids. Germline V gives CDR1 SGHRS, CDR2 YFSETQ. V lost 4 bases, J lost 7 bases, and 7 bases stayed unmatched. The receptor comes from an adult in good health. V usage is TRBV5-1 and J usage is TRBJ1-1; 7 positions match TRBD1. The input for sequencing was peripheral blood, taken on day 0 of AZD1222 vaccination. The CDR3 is CASSRDRVSEAFF. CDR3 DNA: TGCGCCAGCAGCCGTGACAGGGTGAGTGAAGCTTTCTTT.